A single sample gave rise to the 29 T cell receptor beta chains below, sequenced in a study of shared clonotypes between healthy human individuals. The protocol was immunoSEQ multiplex PCR, while the TCRdb copy is restricted to in-frame clones and leaves out a portion. The sample shows 1 million to 1.3 million clones, 75% to 80% of them seen only once. Sequencing used memory CD4+ T cells from PBMCs. Subset given: CD45RA-negative fraction. The receptors come from a young man in good health. Some clones in this sample may be carry-over from other donors' samples.

The chain has TRBV27 and TRBJ2-7; the D gene is possibly TRBD1 (6 bases). The CDR3 contains 16 residues. CDR1 and CDR2 (germline): MNHEY, SMNVEV (reference sequence). V dropped 4 bases and J dropped 0 bases, with 16 bases sitting between them. This chain's CDR3 is CASSWTGTLISYEQYF. The CDR3 DNA sequence: TGTGCCAGCAGTTGGACCGGGACACTCATCTCCTACGAGCAGTACTTC.

This clone was seen a handful of times. V gene TRBV10-3 combines with J gene TRBJ2-1; D is ambiguous. V was trimmed by 1 base and J by 10 bases, leaving 5 bases between them. This CDR3 region has 11 residues. The germline V gene encodes CDR1 ENHRY and CDR2 SYGVKD. CDR3 protein: CAISEFREQFF. The CDR3 DNA is TGTGCCATCAGTGAGTTCCGGGAGCAGTTCTTC.

The gene calls are TRBV5-1 and TRBJ1-2, with TRBD1 matching 8 bases. The CDR3 extends over 14 amino acids. Germline-derived CDR1 and CDR2 are SGHRS and YFSETQ. After removal of 7 bases from V and 10 bases from J, the junction contained 15 bases not matched to a gene. The CDR3: CASGGDRPSVDYTF. DNA of the CDR3: TGCGCCAGCGGGGGGGACAGGCCATCCGTCGACTACACCTTC.

The rearrangement uses TRBV29-1 and TRBJ2-2; D uncertain. This CDR3 region has 15 residues. The germline V gene has CDR1 SQVTM and CDR2 ANQGSEA. V dropped 4 bases and J dropped 0 bases, with 12 bases sitting between them. The CDR3, as DNA: TGCAGCGTTGGTTCGGTTAACCCGAACACCGGGGAGCTGTTTTTT. Translated, it gives CSVGSVNPNTGELFF.

This clone has only one observation. The chain employs TRBV18 and TRBJ1-5; TRBD1 might be the D (6 bases). Germline lookup yields CDR1 KGHSH and CDR2 LQKENI. The CDR3 totals 15 residues. V was trimmed by 6 bases and J by 4 bases, leaving 16 bases between them. This chain's CDR3 is CASSPGTNRNQPQHF. In DNA form, the CDR3 reads TGTGCCAGCTCCCCGGGGACAAATCGGAATCAGCCCCAGCATTTT.

In regard to this clone: One junction end does not reproduce the germline sequence, and a read error may be involved. The genes are TRBV9 and TRBJ2-2; the D gene could be TRBD1 or TRBD2 (5 bases each). The CDR3 sequence is 15 residues long. Germline CDR1 reads SGDLS; CDR2 reads YYNGEE. CDR3 sequence (DNA): TGTGCCGGCAGCGTAGGTGGGGCGAACACCGGGGAGCCGTTTTTT. Translated: CAGSVGGANTGEPFF.

This clone was seen once. V is TRBV10-3 and J is TRBJ2-5; TRBD2 agrees at 9 bases. Germline V gene sequence: CDR1 ENHRY, CDR2 SYGVKD. The CDR3 has 14 residues. Trimming took 0 bases from V and 4 from J; bases not matched to a gene: 0. Here the CDR3 DNA reads TGTGCCATCAGTGAGTCTAGCGGGAGAGAGACCCAGTACTTC. It codes for CAISESSGRETQYF.

The genes are TRBV5-6 and TRBJ1-2; D unresolved. Germline V CDR1 and CDR2: SGHDT, YYEEEE. The V end was cut by 2 bases, the J end by 8 bases, with 16 bases between. CDR3 length equals 14 residues. CDR3 region: CASSFRTGSWGYTF. DNA of the CDR3: TGTGCCAGCAGCTTTCGGACGGGCTCATGGGGCTACACCTTC.

This clone was detected once. V usage is TRBV7-3 and J usage is TRBJ2-4; 10 bases are a match to TRBD2. The length of the CDR3 is 15 residues. The trim removed 4 bases at V and 12 bases at J, leaving 12 bases unmatched. CDR1 SGHTA and CDR2 FQGTGA come from the germline V gene. CDR3 loop: CASSSGTSGISPQYF. The CDR3 coding sequence is TGTGCCAGCAGCTCCGGAACTAGCGGGATTTCCCCTCAGTACTTC.

The CDR3 nucleotides read TGTGCCAGCAGTTTCCGGGTAGGCAACGAGCAGTACTTC. This sequence encodes CASSFRVGNEQYF. The gene calls are TRBV27 and TRBJ2-7; D remains unclear. V gave up 3 bases and J gave up 5 bases, with 11 bases separating them. The germline V gene encodes CDR1 MNHEY and CDR2 SMNVEV (reference sequence). This CDR3 has 13 residues.

The table lists this clone with a few counts. The chain couples TRBV7-7 to TRBJ2-1; TRBD2 matches at 13 bases. The J segment lost 9 bases and the V segment lost 5 bases, leaving 13 bases of the junction unmatched. The CDR3 is made up of 17 amino acids. Germline V gene data show CDR1 as SSHAT and CDR2 as FNYEAQ (reference sequence). CDR3 amino acids: CASSELAGGSDEGEQFF. The CDR3 region has the DNA TGTGCCAGCAGCGAACTAGCGGGAGGGTCCGACGAGGGTGAGCAGTTCTTC.

J is TRBJ2-4 and V is TRBV7-2; 9 bases are shared with TRBD2. Germline trimming cut 6 bases from V and 7 bases from J; bases unmatched to any gene: 13. CDR3 size: 16 residues. The germline gives CDR1 SGHTA, CDR2 FQGNSA. The CDR3 DNA sequence: TGTGCCAGCAGTCTACAAGCGGGACTAGCAAACAACATTCAGTACTTC. It is translated as CASSLQAGLANNIQYF.

A note on this clone: Other DNA sequences in the same sample also yield this CDR3. The V gene is TRBV28, the J gene TRBJ1-2, with 8 bases matching TRBD1. Germline CDR1 and CDR2: MDHEN and SYDVKM. The CDR3 extends over 14 amino acids. After removal of 4 bases from V and 4 bases from J, the junction contained 5 bases not matched to a gene. The CDR3 protein is CASSSGGAGYGYTF. DNA for the CDR3: TGTGCCAGCAGTTCAGGGGGCGCCGGCTATGGCTACACCTTC.

V is TRBV28 and J is TRBJ2-7; 12 nucleotides match TRBD1. After removal of 5 bases from V and 7 bases from J, the junction contained 6 bases not matched to a gene. CDR1 is MDHEN and CDR2 is SYDVKM in the germline V gene. The CDR3 contains 14 residues. In DNA, the CDR3 is TGTGCCAGCAGTGAAAGGGACAGGGGGCGAGAGCAGTACTTC. Translated, it gives CASSERDRGREQYF.

The J gene is TRBJ2-3, the V gene TRBV7-3, with no clear D. CDR3 length: 13 amino acids. Germline loops: CDR1 SGHTA, CDR2 FQGTGA. V was trimmed by 1 base and J by 6 bases, leaving 8 bases between them. The CDR3 DNA reads as TGTGCCAGCAGCTTAAACTTCCTGGATACGCAGTATTTT. It yields the protein CASSLNFLDTQYF.

In its sample, this clone was seen a few times. This sequence joins TRBV9 and TRBJ1-3; D is uncertain. Germline CDR1 and CDR2: SGDLS and YYNGEE. V was clipped by 4 bases and J by 6 bases, with 20 bases between them. CDR3 length equals 16 residues. The CDR3 region has the DNA TGTGCCAGCAGCCCAGGAGGCGGGCGAAAGGAAAACACCATATATTTT. Translated, it gives CASSPGGGRKENTIYF.

The chain carries TRBV29-1 and TRBJ2-5; D possibly corresponds to TRBD2 (5 bases). The J call may be faulty, since TRBJ2-7 better matches the DNA end. Per germline, CDR1 SQVTM and CDR2 ANQGSEA. The CDR3 has 14 residues. This CDR3 is CSVQVLGKGSEQYF. The CDR3 DNA reads TGCAGCGTGCAGGTCCTGGGGAAAGGGAGCGAGCAGTACTTC.

A remark on this clone: This specimen includes other DNA sequences encoding the same CDR3. The CDR3 nucleotides are TGTGCCAGTAGTAGGGACAGCAACTATGGCTACACCTTC. The encoded protein is CASSRDSNYGYTF. The chain employs TRBV19 and TRBJ1-2, with TRBD1 matching over 7 bases. The germline V gene has CDR1 LNHDA and CDR2 SQIVND (reference sequence). The CDR3 length is 13 residues. V lost 4 bases, J lost 2 bases, and 1 base stayed unmatched.

CDR3 sequence reads: CASSWRSGYNEQFF. The CDR3 region has the DNA TGCGCCAGCAGCTGGCGGTCGGGGTACAATGAGCAGTTCTTC. The chain combines TRBV5-1 with TRBJ2-1; tentatively, D is TRBD2 (5 bases). The CDR3 contains 14 residues. The germline V and J ends were trimmed by 3 bases and 4 bases, with 11 bases remaining between them. Germline V gene lookup returns CDR1 SGHRS and CDR2 YFSETQ.

This chain connects TRBV6-6 to TRBJ2-1; D remains ambiguous. This CDR3 is built from 14 residues. The germline gives CDR1 MNHNY, CDR2 SVGAGI (reference sequence). V lost 8 bases, J lost 2 bases, and 13 bases lay in between. This chain's CDR3 is CASGPSGAYNEQFF. Here the CDR3 DNA reads TGTGCCAGCGGCCCGAGTGGAGCCTACAATGAGCAGTTCTTC.

Only one count was recorded for this clone. This sequence joins TRBV4-3 and TRBJ2-7, with 10 nucleotides matching TRBD1. After removal of 3 bases from V and 6 bases from J, the junction contained 8 bases not matched to a gene. Germline-derived CDR1 and CDR2 are LGHNA and YSLEER. The CDR3 runs to 15 residues. The CDR3 region has the DNA TGCGCCAGCAGCCACCCGGGACAGGGGTTTCGCGAGCAGTACTTC. Residues: CASSHPGQGFREQYF.

The V and J genes are TRBV28 and TRBJ1-4; a possible D gene is TRBD1 (5 bases). The germline gives CDR1 MDHEN, CDR2 SYDVKM. The CDR3 has 12 residues. Trimming left V 2 bases short and J 10 bases short, with 8 bases between. The CDR3 spells CASSLAQGKLFF. The CDR3 DNA reads TGTGCCAGCAGTTTAGCCCAGGGAAAACTGTTTTTT.

The V gene is TRBV7-9, the J gene TRBJ2-1, with D possibly being TRBD1 (6 bases). Germline V gene sequence: CDR1 SEHNR, CDR2 FQNEAQ (reference sequence). Trimming pared 5 bases from V and 7 bases from J, leaving 12 bases between. The CDR3 length is 13 residues. The CDR3 DNA reads as TGTGCCAGCAGCCAGGACAGCTGGAATGAGCAGTTCTTC. Protein product: CASSQDSWNEQFF. The full variable domain, completed using reference TRBV7-9 and TRBJ2-1, is DTGVSQNPRHKITKRGQNVTFRCDPISEHNRLYWYRQTLGQGPEFLTYFQNEAQLEKSRLLSDRFSAERPKGSFSTLEIQRTEQGDSAMYLCASSQDSWNEQFFGPGTRLTVL.

This clone showed up just a few times. The rearrangement links TRBV14 to TRBJ1-1; D not certain. V was cut by 4 bases and J by 4 bases, with 13 bases left in between. Germline-derived CDR1 and CDR2 are SGHDN and FVKESK. The CDR3 runs 14 residues. Here the CDR3 DNA reads TGTGCCAGCAGCCGCATAGGCAGGCCCACTGAAGCTTTCTTT. It is translated as CASSRIGRPTEAFF.

V is TRBV7-2 and J is TRBJ2-3, with D possibly TRBD1 on 5 matching bases. Germline CDR1 and CDR2: SGHTA and FQGNSA. The CDR3 covers 17 residues. V gave up 1 base and J gave up 7 bases, with 21 bases separating them. CDR3: CASSLGVDGQGLYTQYF. In DNA, the CDR3 is TGTGCCAGCAGCTTAGGGGTTGATGGCCAGGGTCTATATACGCAGTATTTT.

This clone was seen repeatedly, ten times or more. This chain links TRBV19 with TRBJ2-2; possibly TRBD2 for D (6 bases). The CDR3 extends over 16 amino acids. Trimming removed 6 bases from V and 5 bases from J, with 19 bases in between. CDR1 is LNHDA, CDR2 SQIVND, per germline (reference sequence). The CDR3 is CASSSTWRRGTGELFF. Here the CDR3 DNA reads TGTGCCAGTAGCTCGACGTGGCGGAGGGGAACCGGGGAGCTGTTTTTT.

The chain is built from TRBV11-2 and TRBJ1-3; tentative D call: TRBD1 (6 bases). Trimming removed 0 bases from V and 2 bases from J, with 14 bases in between. Germline values: CDR1 SGHAT, CDR2 FQNNGV. CDR3 size: 17 residues. Written as DNA, the CDR3 is TGTGCCAGCAGCTTAGACTACAGGGTAGTAGCTGGAAACACCATATATTTT. Encoded protein: CASSLDYRVVAGNTIYF. Full variable domain (remainder filled in from reference TRBV11-2 and TRBJ1-3): EAGVAQSPRYKIIEKRQSVAFWCNPISGHATLYWYQQILGQGPKLLIQFQNNGVVDDSQLPKDRFSAERLKGVDSTLKIQPAKLEDSAVYLCASSLDYRVVAGNTIYFGEGSWLTVV.

To note about this clone: The same CDR3 is also encoded by other DNA sequences in this sample. The V call is TRBV28, the J call TRBJ2-2; 10 bases match TRBD2. The germline gives CDR1 MDHEN, CDR2 SYDVKM. CDR3 length: 15 residues. Trimming at V came to 6 bases and at J to 0 bases, leaving 1 base not matched to a gene. The CDR3 protein is CASSLAGANTGELFF. CDR3 coding DNA: TGTGCCAGCAGCCTAGCGGGAGCGAACACCGGGGAGCTGTTTTTT.

The V call is TRBV28, the J call TRBJ2-5, with 11 bases that match TRBD2. V was pared by 5 bases and J by 2 bases, with 13 bases of the junction left unmatched. The CDR3 has 18 residues. Germline CDR1 is MDHEN and CDR2 is SYDVKM. This chain's CDR3 is CASSHDRRLAGWQETQYF. CDR3 sequence (DNA): TGTGCCAGCAGTCACGACAGACGACTAGCGGGATGGCAAGAGACCCAGTACTTC.